These T cell receptor beta chains were read from a single sample in a study of metastatic and nonmetastatic thyroid tumors. TCRdb ran MiXCR on the PCR reads. The sample contains more than 50,000 clones, 20% to 25% of which appear only once. The specimen sequenced was blood. The receptor source for this set is a female donor with papillary thyroid cancer or a benign thyroid nodule (not recorded which). Some clones in this sample may be carry-over from other donors' samples. CDR3s include the opening cysteine and the closing phenylalanine or tryptophan. The D gene is left open where the match is weak. Rows give clone size only sometimes, using once, few, many, or a class for an expanded clone.

j_call,d_call,v_call,clone_size,cdr3_nt,cdr3_aa
TRBJ2-3,TRBD2,TRBV6-2/TRBV6-3,many,TGTGCCAGCAGTTACTCGCTAGCGGGGCCCACAGATACGCAGTATTTT,CASSYSLAGPTDTQYF
TRBJ2-2,-,TRBV12-3/TRBV12-4,many,TGTGCCAGCAGTTTAAGAGGCGGGTTCAACACCGGGGAGCTGTTTTTT,CASSLRGGFNTGELFF
TRBJ2-7,TRBD2,TRBV19,few,TGTGCCAGTAGCACTAGCGGGAGCTCCTACGAGCAGTACTTC,CASSTSGSSYEQYF
TRBJ2-5,-,TRBV30,many,TGTGCCTGGAGCTCGGGCGAAGAGACCCAGTACTTC,CAWSSGEETQYF
TRBJ2-1,-,TRBV10-3,-,TGTGCCATAAGTGAGGGGGTGACAGGCGACAATGAGCAGTTCTTC,CAISEGVTGDNEQFF
TRBJ2-2,-,TRBV2,many,TGTGCCAGCAACCGGGACTTTAACACCGGGGAGCTGTTTTTT,CASNRDFNTGELFF
TRBJ2-1,TRBD2,TRBV28,many,TGTGCCAGCAGTTCGGGGACTAGCGGAGCGTACAATGAGCAGTTCTTC,CASSSGTSGAYNEQFF
TRBJ2-7,-,TRBV2,many,TGTGCCAGCAGCCCGGGAGTCGGATTTGACTACGAGCAGTACTTC,CASSPGVGFDYEQYF
TRBJ2-2,-,TRBV24-1,many,TGTGCCACCAGGGGGGGACGGAGAGAGAACACCGGGGAGCTGTTTTTT,CATRGGRRENTGELFF
TRBJ2-6,-,TRBV9,many,TGTGCCAGCAGCTCCCGGGACCGTCCGGGTGGGGCCAACGTCCTGACTTTC,CASSSRDRPGGANVLTF